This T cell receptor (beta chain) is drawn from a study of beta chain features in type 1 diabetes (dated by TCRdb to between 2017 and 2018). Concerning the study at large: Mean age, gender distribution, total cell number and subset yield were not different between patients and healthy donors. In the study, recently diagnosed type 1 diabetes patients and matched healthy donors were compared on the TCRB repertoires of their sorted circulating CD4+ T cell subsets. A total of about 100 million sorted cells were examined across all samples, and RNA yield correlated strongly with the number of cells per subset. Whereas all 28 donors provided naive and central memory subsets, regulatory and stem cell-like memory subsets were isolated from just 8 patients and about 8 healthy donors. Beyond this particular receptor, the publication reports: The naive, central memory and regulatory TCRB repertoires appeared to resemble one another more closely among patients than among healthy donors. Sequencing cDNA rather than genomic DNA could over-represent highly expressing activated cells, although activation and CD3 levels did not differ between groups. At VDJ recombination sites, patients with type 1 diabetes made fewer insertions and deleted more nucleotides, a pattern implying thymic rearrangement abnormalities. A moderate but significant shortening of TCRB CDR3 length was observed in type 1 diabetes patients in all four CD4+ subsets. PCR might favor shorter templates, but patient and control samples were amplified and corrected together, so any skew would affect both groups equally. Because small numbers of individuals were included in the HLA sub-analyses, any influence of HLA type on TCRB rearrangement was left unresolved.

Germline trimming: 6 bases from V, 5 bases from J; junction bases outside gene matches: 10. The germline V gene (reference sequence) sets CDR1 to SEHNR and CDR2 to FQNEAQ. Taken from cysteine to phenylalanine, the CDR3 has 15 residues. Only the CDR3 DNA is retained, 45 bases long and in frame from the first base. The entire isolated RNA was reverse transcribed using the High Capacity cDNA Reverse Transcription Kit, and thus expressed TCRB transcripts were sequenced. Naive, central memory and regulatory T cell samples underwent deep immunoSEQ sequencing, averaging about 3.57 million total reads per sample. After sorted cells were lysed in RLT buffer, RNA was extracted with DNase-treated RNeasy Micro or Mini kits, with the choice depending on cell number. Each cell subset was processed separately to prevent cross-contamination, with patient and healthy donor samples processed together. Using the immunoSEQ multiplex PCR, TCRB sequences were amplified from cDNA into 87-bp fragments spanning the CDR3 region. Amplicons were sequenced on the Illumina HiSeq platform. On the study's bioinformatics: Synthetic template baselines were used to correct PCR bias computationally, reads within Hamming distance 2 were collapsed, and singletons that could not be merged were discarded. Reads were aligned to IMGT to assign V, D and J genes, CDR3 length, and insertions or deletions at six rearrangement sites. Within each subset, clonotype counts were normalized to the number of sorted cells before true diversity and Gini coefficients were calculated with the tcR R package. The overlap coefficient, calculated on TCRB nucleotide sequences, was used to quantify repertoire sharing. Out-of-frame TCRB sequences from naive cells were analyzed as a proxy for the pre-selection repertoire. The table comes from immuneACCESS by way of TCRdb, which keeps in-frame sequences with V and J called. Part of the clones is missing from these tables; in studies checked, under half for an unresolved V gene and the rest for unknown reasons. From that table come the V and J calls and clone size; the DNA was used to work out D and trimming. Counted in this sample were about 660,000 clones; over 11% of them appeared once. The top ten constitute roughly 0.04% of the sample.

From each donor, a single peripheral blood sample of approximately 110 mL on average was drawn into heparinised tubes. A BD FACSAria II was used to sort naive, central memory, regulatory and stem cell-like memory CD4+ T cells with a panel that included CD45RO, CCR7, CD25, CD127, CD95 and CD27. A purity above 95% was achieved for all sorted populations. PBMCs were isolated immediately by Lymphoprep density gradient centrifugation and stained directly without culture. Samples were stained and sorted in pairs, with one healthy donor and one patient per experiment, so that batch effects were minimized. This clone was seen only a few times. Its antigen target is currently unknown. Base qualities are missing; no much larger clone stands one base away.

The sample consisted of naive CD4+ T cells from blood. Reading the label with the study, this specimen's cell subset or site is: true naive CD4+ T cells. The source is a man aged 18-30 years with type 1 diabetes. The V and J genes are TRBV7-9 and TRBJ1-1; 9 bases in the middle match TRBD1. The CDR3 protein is CASRRYRDRETEAFF. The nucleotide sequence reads TGTGCCAGCAGGCGATACCGGGACAGGGAAACTGAAGCTTTCTTT.